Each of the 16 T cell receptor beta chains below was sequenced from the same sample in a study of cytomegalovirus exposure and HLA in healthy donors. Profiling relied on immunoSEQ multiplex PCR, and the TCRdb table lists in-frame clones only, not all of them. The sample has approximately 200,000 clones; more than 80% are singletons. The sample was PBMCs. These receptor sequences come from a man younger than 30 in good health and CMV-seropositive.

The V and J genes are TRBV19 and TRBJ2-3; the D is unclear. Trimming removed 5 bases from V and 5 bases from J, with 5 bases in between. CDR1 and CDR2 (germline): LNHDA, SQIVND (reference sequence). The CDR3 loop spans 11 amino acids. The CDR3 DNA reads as TGTGCCAGTAGTTATATAGATACGCAGTATTTT. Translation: CASSYIDTQYF.

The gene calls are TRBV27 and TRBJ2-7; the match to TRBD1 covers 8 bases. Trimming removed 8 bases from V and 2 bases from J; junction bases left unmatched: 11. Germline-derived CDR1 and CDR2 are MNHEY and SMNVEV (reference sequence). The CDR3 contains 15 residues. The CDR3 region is CASGNGGQATYEQYF. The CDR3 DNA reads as TGTGCCAGCGGAAACGGGGGACAGGCGACCTACGAGCAGTACTTC.

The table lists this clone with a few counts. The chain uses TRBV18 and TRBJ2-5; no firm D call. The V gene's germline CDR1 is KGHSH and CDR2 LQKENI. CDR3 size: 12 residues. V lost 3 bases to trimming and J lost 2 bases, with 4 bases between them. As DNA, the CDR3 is TGTGCCAGCTCACCCGGGCAAGAGACCCAGTACTTC. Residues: CASSPGQETQYF.

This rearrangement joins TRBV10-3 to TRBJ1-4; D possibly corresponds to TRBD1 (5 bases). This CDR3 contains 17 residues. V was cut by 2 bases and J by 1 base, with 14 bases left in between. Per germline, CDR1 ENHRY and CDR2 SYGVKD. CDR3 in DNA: TGTGCCATCAGTGAGGGCCAAGGGAGGGGAACTAATGAAAAACTGTTTTTT. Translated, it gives CAISEGQGRGTNEKLFF.

The CDR3 region has the DNA TGCGCCAGCGGCCTACTTACAGGGACCTACGAGCAGTACTTC. This sequence encodes CASGLLTGTYEQYF. V and J are TRBV5-1 and TRBJ2-7; a possible D gene is TRBD1 (6 bases). Germline CDR1 is SGHRS and CDR2 is YFSETQ. Trimming removed 7 bases from V and 2 bases from J, with 16 bases in between. The CDR3 extends over 14 amino acids.

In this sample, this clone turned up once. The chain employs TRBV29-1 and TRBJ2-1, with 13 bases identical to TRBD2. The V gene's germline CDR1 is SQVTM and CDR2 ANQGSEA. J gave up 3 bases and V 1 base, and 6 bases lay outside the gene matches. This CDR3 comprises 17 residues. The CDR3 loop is CSVEGLAGGHRYNEQFF. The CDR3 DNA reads TGCAGCGTTGAAGGACTAGCGGGAGGACACCGCTACAATGAGCAGTTCTTC.

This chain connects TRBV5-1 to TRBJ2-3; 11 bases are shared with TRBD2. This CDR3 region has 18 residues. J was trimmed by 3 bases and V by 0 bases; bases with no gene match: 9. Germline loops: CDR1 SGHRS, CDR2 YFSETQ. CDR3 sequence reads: CASSLGLAGGPRTDTQYF. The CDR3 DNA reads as TGCGCCAGCAGCTTGGGATTAGCGGGAGGGCCTCGGACAGATACGCAGTATTTT.

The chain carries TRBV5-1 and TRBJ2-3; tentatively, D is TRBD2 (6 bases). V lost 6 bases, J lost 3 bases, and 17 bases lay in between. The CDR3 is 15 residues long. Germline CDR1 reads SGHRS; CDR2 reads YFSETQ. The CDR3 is CASNPSGRSTDTQYF. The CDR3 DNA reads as TGCGCCAGCAACCCAAGCGGGCGATCTACAGATACGCAGTATTTT.

This CDR3 is CAWSGADYGYTF. The CDR3 region has the DNA TGTGCCTGGAGTGGGGCAGACTATGGCTACACCTTC. V is TRBV30 and J is TRBJ1-2; D gene unclear. CDR3 size: 12 residues. V was pared by 1 base and J by 3 bases, with 6 bases between. CDR1 is GTSNPN and CDR2 is SVGIG in the germline V gene (reference sequence).

CDR3 nucleotides: TGTGCCAGCAGCTTGGGAGGGATCAGCTCCTACGAGCAGTACTTC. Translated, it gives CASSLGGISSYEQYF. The chain is built from TRBV5-6 and TRBJ2-7, with a possible D match to TRBD2 (5 bases). Per the germline V gene, CDR1 is SGHDT and CDR2 is YYEEEE. V was clipped by 0 bases and J by 0 bases, with 10 bases between them. The CDR3 totals 15 residues.

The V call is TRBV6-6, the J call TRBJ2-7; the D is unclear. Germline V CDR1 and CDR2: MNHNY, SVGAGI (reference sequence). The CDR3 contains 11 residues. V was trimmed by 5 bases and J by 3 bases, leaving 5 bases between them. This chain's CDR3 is CASSQNYEQYF. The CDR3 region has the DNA TGTGCCAGCAGTCAGAACTACGAGCAGTACTTC.

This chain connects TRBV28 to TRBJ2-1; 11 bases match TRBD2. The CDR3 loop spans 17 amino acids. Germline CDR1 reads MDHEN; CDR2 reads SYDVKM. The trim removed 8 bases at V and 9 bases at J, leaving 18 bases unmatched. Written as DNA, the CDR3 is TGTGCCAGCTTTTCCACCGGGGTAGCGGGAGGGGTCGGTGAGCAGTTCTTC. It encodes CASFSTGVAGGVGEQFF.

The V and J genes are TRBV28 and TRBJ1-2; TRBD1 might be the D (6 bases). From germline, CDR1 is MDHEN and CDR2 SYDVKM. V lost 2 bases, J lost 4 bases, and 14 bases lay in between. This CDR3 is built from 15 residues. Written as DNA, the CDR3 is TGTGCCAGCAGTTTACAGGGGCCCCCTGGCTATGGCTACACCTTC. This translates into CASSLQGPPGYGYTF.

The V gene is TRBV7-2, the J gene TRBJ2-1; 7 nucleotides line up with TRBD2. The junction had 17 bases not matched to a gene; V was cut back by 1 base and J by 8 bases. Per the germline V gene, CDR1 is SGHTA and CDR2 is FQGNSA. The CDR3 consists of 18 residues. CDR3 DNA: TGTGCCAGCAGCTTAGGGGCAGTAGTCGGGAGGCGGGTCGATGAGCAGTTCTTC. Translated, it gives CASSLGAVVGRRVDEQFF. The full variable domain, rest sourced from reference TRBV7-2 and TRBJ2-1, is GAGVSQSPSNKVTEKGKDVELRCDPISGHTALYWYRQSLGQGLEFLIYFQGNSAPDKSGLPSDRFSAERTGGSVSTLTIQRTQQEDSAVYLCASSLGAVVGRRVDEQFFGPGTRLTVL.

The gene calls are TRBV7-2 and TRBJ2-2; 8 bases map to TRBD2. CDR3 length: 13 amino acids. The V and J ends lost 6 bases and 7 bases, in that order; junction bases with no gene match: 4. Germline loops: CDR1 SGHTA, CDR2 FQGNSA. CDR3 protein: CASRPGGGGELFF. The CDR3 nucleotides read TGTGCCAGCAGGCCCGGGGGGGGCGGGGAGCTGTTTTTT.

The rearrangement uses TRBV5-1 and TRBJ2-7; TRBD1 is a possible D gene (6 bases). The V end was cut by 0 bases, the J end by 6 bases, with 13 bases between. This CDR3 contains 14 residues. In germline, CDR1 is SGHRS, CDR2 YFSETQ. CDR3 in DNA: TGCGCCAGCAGCTTGGTCCAGGGGCAGTCCGAGCAGTACTTC. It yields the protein CASSLVQGQSEQYF.